What follows are 15 T cell receptor beta chains derived from one specimen sequenced in a study of shared clonotypes between healthy human individuals (TCRdb year 2020). The library was made by the immunoSEQ multiplex PCR assay. Held by TCRdb, this immuneACCESS table contains in-frame sequences only and omits some clones. Under half of the omission traces to an unresolved V gene where checked; the cause of the rest is unknown. In all, the sample holds about 460,000 clones, and roughly four fifths of those were seen once. Together, the top ten hold around 11% of the sample. The sample was PBMCs. These receptor sequences come from a woman in her thirties or forties in good health. Some clones in this sample may be carry-over from other donors' samples.

Remarks on this clone: A read error is the likely source, as a far larger clone sits one nucleotide away. The chain links TRBV4-3 to TRBJ2-5; D is possibly TRBD2 (6 bases). The end of the DNA aligns better with TRBJ2-7, so the J call may be wrong. CDR1 LGHNA and CDR2 YSLEER come from the germline V gene. The CDR3 runs to 14 residues. CDR3 nucleotides: TGCGCCAGCAGCCAATTTGCGGGGTCCTACGAGCAGTACTTC. Protein: CASSQFAGSYEQYF.

The V and J genes are TRBV7-9 and TRBJ2-1; D ambiguous. Germline V lookup: CDR1 SEHNR, CDR2 FQNEAQ (reference sequence). Trimming removed 3 bases at V and 9 bases at J, with 3 bases between. The CDR3 loop spans 10 amino acids. The CDR3 nucleotides are TGTGCCAGCAGCTTTCCTGAGCAGTTCTTC. As protein: CASSFPEQFF. The whole variable domain, filled in from reference TRBV7-9 and TRBJ2-1, reads DTGVSQNPRHKITKRGQNVTFRCDPISEHNRLYWYRQTLGQGPEFLTYFQNEAQLEKSRLLSDRFSAERPKGSFSTLEIQRTEQGDSAMYLCASSFPEQFFGPGTRLTVL.

J is TRBJ1-2 and V is TRBV29-1; 9 bases are a match to TRBD1. V lost 4 bases to trimming and J lost 4 bases; unmatched junction nucleotides: 4. This CDR3 has 13 amino acids. Germline CDR1 is SQVTM and CDR2 is ANQGSEA. The DNA for the CDR3 is TGCAGCGTTGGACAGGGGGGTGGCTATGGCTACACCTTC. Its protein is CSVGQGGGYGYTF.

V gene TRBV5-1 combines with J gene TRBJ2-6; D may be TRBD1 (5 bases). V was shortened by 3 bases and J by 1 base, with 11 bases between the two germline ends. CDR3 size: 16 residues. Germline V gene lookup returns CDR1 SGHRS and CDR2 YFSETQ. The DNA for the CDR3 is TGCGCCAGCAGCTCCCTGGCAGGGTCTGGGGCCAACGTCCTGACTTTC. Translating gives CASSSLAGSGANVLTF. Full variable domain (outside the CDR3, taken from reference TRBV5-1 and TRBJ2-6): KAGVTQTPRYLIKTRGQQVTLSCSPISGHRSVSWYQQTPGQGLQFLFEYFSETQRNKGNFPGRFSGRQFSNSRSEMNVSTLELGDSALYLCASSSLAGSGANVLTFGAGSRLTVL.

The CDR3 DNA sequence: TGTGCCAGCAGCCGAGGGGGGGAGAGGAATCAGCCCCAGCATTTT. Translating gives CASSRGGERNQPQHF. J is TRBJ1-5 and V is TRBV2; weak D call: TRBD1 (6 bases). CDR3 length equals 15 residues. Trimming cost V 6 bases and J 4 bases, with 16 bases left between them. Germline V gives CDR1 SNHLY, CDR2 FYNNEI.

This chain links TRBV7-2 with TRBJ2-1; 11 nucleotides line up with TRBD2. Germline values: CDR1 SGHTA, CDR2 FQGNSA. The CDR3 spans 15 residues. The J segment lost 5 bases and the V segment lost 5 bases, leaving 5 bases of the junction unmatched. This CDR3 reads CASSQTSGSNNEQFF. The CDR3 DNA reads as TGTGCCAGCAGCCAAACTAGCGGGAGCAACAATGAGCAGTTCTTC. Complete variable domain (other parts from reference TRBV7-2 and TRBJ2-1): GAGVSQSPSNKVTEKGKDVELRCDPISGHTALYWYRQSLGQGLEFLIYFQGNSAPDKSGLPSDRFSAERTGGSVSTLTIQRTQQEDSAVYLCASSQTSGSNNEQFFGPGTRLTVL.

This chain uses TRBV11-2 with TRBJ2-3, with D perhaps given as TRBD1 or TRBD2 (5 bases each). CDR1 and CDR2 from the germline V gene are SGHAT and FQNNGV. The V end lost 5 bases, the J end lost 1 base, and 16 bases lay between the germline ends. There are 16 residues in the CDR3. The CDR3 DNA sequence: TGTGCCAGCAGCCGGACCGGGACCATACGCACAGATACGCAGTATTTT. Amino acids: CASSRTGTIRTDTQYF.

For this clone: It is likely a read error: a sequence one base away is far more abundant. The same CDR3 can be traced to other DNA sequences in this sample. The chain couples TRBV28 to TRBJ1-4; weak D call: TRBD1 (5 bases). The CDR3 is 14 residues long. CDR1 is MDHEN, CDR2 SYDVKM, per germline. In DNA, the CDR3 is TGTGCCAGCAGTTTGGGCAGGGTGTATGAAAAACTGTTCTTT. Translation gives CASSLGRVYEKLFF.

The CDR3 region is CASSEEGQVYGYTF. DNA of the CDR3: TGTGCCAGCAGTGAAGAGGGACAGGTCTATGGCTACACCTTC. The chain links TRBV2 to TRBJ1-2; 8 positions match TRBD1. CDR1 and CDR2 (germline): SNHLY, FYNNEI. J gave up 4 bases and V 1 base, and 2 bases lay outside the gene matches. This CDR3 contains 14 residues.

The chain combines TRBV7-9 with TRBJ1-5; 8 bases align to TRBD1. V lost 1 base to trimming and J lost 7 bases; unmatched junction nucleotides: 9. Germline-derived CDR1 and CDR2 are SEHNR and FQNEAQ (reference sequence). CDR3 length: 16 amino acids. The CDR3 spells CASSLGSGGRGQPQHF. DNA of the CDR3: TGTGCCAGCAGCTTAGGGTCAGGGGGCCGGGGGCAGCCCCAGCATTTT. The variable domain in full, with the rest retrieved from reference TRBV7-9 and TRBJ1-5, is DTGVSQNPRHKITKRGQNVTFRCDPISEHNRLYWYRQTLGQGPEFLTYFQNEAQLEKSRLLSDRFSAERPKGSFSTLEIQRTEQGDSAMYLCASSLGSGGRGQPQHFGDGTRLSIL.

The V call is TRBV4-1, the J call TRBJ1-5, with a weak D call TRBD1 (5 bases). This CDR3 contains 17 residues. Trimming left V 0 bases short and J 5 bases short, with 17 bases between. CDR1 and CDR2 from the germline V gene are MGHRA and YSYEKL. CDR3 sequence reads: CASSQDFGRGRDQPQHF. CDR3 nucleotides: TGCGCCAGCAGCCAAGATTTCGGGAGGGGTCGGGATCAGCCCCAGCATTTT.

The chain recombines TRBV4-2 with TRBJ2-7, with 9 nucleotides matching TRBD2. Looked up from germline, CDR1 is LGHNA and CDR2 is YNFKEQ. The CDR3 runs to 17 residues. J gave up 0 bases and V 5 bases, and 11 bases lay outside the gene matches. CDR3 sequence: CASSGDIAGVTSYEQYF. The CDR3 DNA reads TGTGCCAGCAGCGGGGACATAGCGGGAGTAACCTCCTACGAGCAGTACTTC.

The CDR3 spells CASSMMVAGIDEQYF. The CDR3 DNA reads as TGTGCCAGTAGTATGATGGTAGCGGGAATCGACGAGCAGTACTTC. V is TRBV19 and J is TRBJ2-7; 8 positions agree with TRBD2. Trimming took 3 bases from V and 5 from J; bases not matched to a gene: 9. This CDR3 has 15 amino acids. Per germline, CDR1 LNHDA and CDR2 SQIVND (reference sequence).

The V call is TRBV10-3, the J call TRBJ1-1; unclear D gene. With 2 bases removed from V and 3 bases from J, the gap between germline ends came to 10 bases. CDR3 length equals 14 residues. Germline CDR1 ENHRY, CDR2 SYGVKD. In nucleotides, the CDR3 is TGTGCCATCAGTGAGACAGCCTTCGACACTGAAGCTTTCTTT. Encoded protein: CAISETAFDTEAFF.

On this clone: This could be a read error, since a much larger clone is one nucleotide away. The CDR3 is CASSLSPGPYETQYF. The CDR3 DNA follows: TGTGCCAGCAGCTTAAGCCCAGGACCCTATGAGACCCAGTACTTC. The gene calls are TRBV7-2 and TRBJ2-5; D remains unclear. The CDR3 is made up of 15 amino acids. V lost 2 bases to trimming and J lost 5 bases, with 15 bases between them. The germline V gene encodes CDR1 SGHTA and CDR2 FQGNSA.